Below are 13 T cell receptor beta chains sequenced from a single sample in a study of blood T cell repertoires in COVID-19. Profiled with immunoSEQ multiplex PCR; TCRdb holds only in-frame clones, not every one. The top ten hold less than 5% of the sample, which has 110,000 to 150,000 clones, approximately 78% seen once. The specimen was peripheral blood. The receptor set was obtained from a woman aged 80 or over with acute or convalescent COVID-19.

The V gene is TRBV5-1, the J gene TRBJ2-1, with 8 bases identical to TRBD2. This CDR3 spans 15 amino acids. J lost 3 bases, V lost 2 bases, and 4 bases had no gene match. Germline CDR1 reads SGHRS; CDR2 reads YFSETQ. CDR3 region: CASSFSGRNYNEQFF. CDR3 sequence (DNA): TGCGCCAGCAGCTTCAGCGGGAGAAACTACAATGAGCAGTTCTTC.

The chain has TRBV18 and TRBJ1-2; D uncertain. Germline CDR1 and CDR2: KGHSH and LQKENI. The CDR3 runs 15 residues. V shed 3 bases and J shed 4 bases, with 15 bases lying between them. The CDR3 reads CASSPPWRSSYGYTF. CDR3 nucleotides: TGTGCCAGCTCACCCCCATGGCGGTCTAGCTATGGCTACACCTTC.

The chain joins TRBV4-1 to TRBJ2-3, with 8 bases lining up with TRBD1. With V trimmed by 4 bases and J by 0 bases, 6 bases remained unmatched. The CDR3 is made up of 16 amino acids. Per the germline V gene, CDR1 is MGHRA and CDR2 is YSYEKL. CDR3 coding DNA: TGCGCCAGCAGCCCACGGACAGGGACTAGCACAGATACGCAGTATTTT. Protein product: CASSPRTGTSTDTQYF.

V usage is TRBV5-1 and J usage is TRBJ2-3; possibly TRBD2 for D (5 bases). The CDR3 has 13 residues. Looked up from germline, CDR1 is SGHRS and CDR2 is YFSETQ. Deletions cut 1 base from V and 6 bases from J, with 9 bases between. CDR3 sequence (DNA): TGCGCCAGCAGCTTGCGGGGTGTGGATACGCAGTATTTT. Translated, it gives CASSLRGVDTQYF.

V gene TRBV7-2 combines with J gene TRBJ1-2, with D tentatively TRBD1 (6 bases). CDR1 is SGHTA, CDR2 FQGNSA, per germline. The CDR3 is 15 amino acids. Trimming pared 4 bases from V and 4 bases from J, leaving 16 bases between. CDR3 in amino acids: CASSSGTRTLYGYTF. In DNA form, the CDR3 reads TGTGCCAGCAGCTCCGGGACACGGACCCTCTATGGCTACACCTTC.

This clone was observed many times. This chain connects TRBV19 to TRBJ1-5; D might be TRBD1 (6 bases). The length of the CDR3 is 17 residues. Trimming removed 7 bases from V and 3 bases from J, with 22 bases in between. The germline gives CDR1 LNHDA, CDR2 SQIVND (reference sequence). The CDR3 protein is CASTPRRSGTLNQPQHF. CDR3 nucleotides: TGTGCCAGTACCCCCCGGCGGTCCGGGACACTCAATCAGCCCCAGCATTTT.

The chain employs TRBV5-1 and TRBJ1-2, with no clear D. The CDR3 consists of 15 residues. Deletions cut 0 bases from V and 8 bases from J, with 17 bases between. Looked up from germline, CDR1 is SGHRS and CDR2 is YFSETQ. CDR3 nucleotide sequence: TGCGCCAGCAGCTTGGGTCCGGGATCGGCCGGCGGCTACACCTTC. This encodes CASSLGPGSAGGYTF. Looking up the rest from reference TRBV5-1 and TRBJ1-2 gives the full variable domain: KAGVTQTPRYLIKTRGQQVTLSCSPISGHRSVSWYQQTPGQGLQFLFEYFSETQRNKGNFPGRFSGRQFSNSRSEMNVSTLELGDSALYLCASSLGPGSAGGYTFGSGTRLTVV.

This chain connects TRBV28 to TRBJ1-1; D might be TRBD1 (5 bases). Germline CDR1 is MDHEN and CDR2 is SYDVKM. This CDR3 contains 15 residues. Trimming cost V 8 bases and J 3 bases, with 19 bases left between them. The CDR3 DNA is TGTGCCAGCGCCCGCTCGGGGGGTCTCGACACTGAAGCTTTCTTT. Residues: CASARSGGLDTEAFF.

J is TRBJ1-2 and V is TRBV30; a weak D match, TRBD1 (5 bases). V gave up 7 bases and J gave up 7 bases, with 16 bases separating them. Germline CDR1 reads GTSNPN; CDR2 reads SVGIG (reference sequence). The CDR3 loop spans 12 amino acids. This CDR3 reads CASRQGWGGYTF. In DNA form, the CDR3 reads TGTGCCTCGAGGCAGGGCTGGGGTGGCTACACCTTC.

The rearrangement joins TRBV24-1 to TRBJ2-7; tentative D call: TRBD1 (5 bases). The germline V gene encodes CDR1 KGHDR and CDR2 SFDVKD. Trimming cost V 0 bases and J 6 bases, with 14 bases left between them. CDR3 length: 15 amino acids. In nucleotides, the CDR3 is TGTGCCACCAGTGATTTGAGGCAGGGTCGGGTCGAGCAGTACTTC. It yields the protein CATSDLRQGRVEQYF.

The genes are TRBV7-9 and TRBJ2-6; 7 positions agree with TRBD1. V lost 6 bases, J lost 3 bases, and 5 bases stayed unmatched. Germline CDR1 is SEHNR and CDR2 is FQNEAQ (reference sequence). The length of the CDR3 is 15 residues. This CDR3 is CASRQQGLGANVLTF. Here the CDR3 DNA reads TGTGCCAGCAGACAACAGGGGCTTGGGGCCAACGTCCTGACTTTC.

This chain connects TRBV20-1 to TRBJ1-1; D is perhaps TRBD1 (5 bases). The CDR3 loop spans 10 amino acids. The V gene's germline CDR1 is DFQATT and CDR2 SNEGSKA (reference sequence). The germline V and J ends were trimmed by 7 bases and 11 bases, with 14 bases remaining between them. The CDR3 spells CSVGDLGAFF. DNA of the CDR3: TGCAGTGTTGGGGACTTGGGGGCTTTCTTT.

V and J are TRBV4-1 and TRBJ2-7; TRBD2 matches at 9 bases. Unmatched junction bases numbered 12, after V lost 1 base and J lost 2 bases. Germline CDR1 is MGHRA and CDR2 is YSYEKL. CDR3 length equals 18 residues. The CDR3 DNA follows: TGCGCCAGCAGCCAAGCCCCCCCGGTGACTAGCGGAACCTACGAGCAGTACTTC. Translation gives CASSQAPPVTSGTYEQYF.